The 23 T cell receptor beta chains in this list originate from one sample, sequenced in a study of blood T cell repertoires in COVID-19. The method was immunoSEQ multiplex PCR; TCRdb's version includes in-frame clones alone and lacks a portion of them. The sample includes tens of thousands of clones, just over 85% seen only once; the top ten take approximately 8.7%. Sequenced sample: peripheral blood. The receptors here all came from a woman aged 70-85 years with acute or convalescent COVID-19.

The chain has TRBV6-5 and TRBJ1-6; no firm D call. Trimming took 4 bases from V and 7 from J, leaving 2 bases between them. Germline lookup yields CDR1 MNHEY and CDR2 SVGAGI. The CDR3 has 11 residues. Here the CDR3 reads CASSSNSPLHF. Here the CDR3 DNA reads TGTGCCAGCAGTTCAAATTCACCCCTCCACTTT.

The chain combines TRBV30 with TRBJ1-3, with a tentative D call TRBD1 (5 bases). The V end was cut by 0 bases, the J end by 0 bases, with 15 bases between. The CDR3 spans 17 residues. Looked up from germline, CDR1 is GTSNPN and CDR2 is SVGIG (reference sequence). The CDR3 DNA sequence: TGTGCCTGGAGTGTAGCCAGGGTAAAGAGCTCTGGAAACACCATATATTTT. It yields the protein CAWSVARVKSSGNTIYF.

The chain uses TRBV5-4 and TRBJ2-7, with TRBD1 identical over 9 bases. V was clipped by 3 bases and J by 5 bases; unmatched bases: 6. Germline V gene lookup returns CDR1 SGHNT and CDR2 YYREEE (reference sequence). The CDR3 is 14 residues long. CDR3 sequence (DNA): TGTGCCAGCAGCTCGGACAGGGGACCGAACGAGCAGTACTTC. This translates into CASSSDRGPNEQYF.

The rearrangement uses TRBV2 and TRBJ1-1, with 7 positions matching TRBD1. V dropped 6 bases and J dropped 0; count of bases not matched to a gene: 4. The CDR3 sequence is 14 residues long. Germline assignment: CDR1 SNHLY and CDR2 FYNNEI. The CDR3 DNA reads TGTGCCAGCAGAAAGGGACAGATGAACACTGAAGCTTTCTTT. Amino acid sequence: CASRKGQMNTEAFF. The full variable domain, in which reference TRBV2 and TRBJ1-1 provide the parts outside the CDR3, is EPEVTQTPSHQVTQMGQEVILRCVPISNHLYFYWYRQILGQKVEFLVSFYNNEISEKSEIFDDQFSVERPDGSNFTLKIRSTKLEDSAMYFCASRKGQMNTEAFFGQGTRLTVV.

The chain joins TRBV30 to TRBJ2-3; TRBD2 matches at 12 bases. V lost 3 bases, J lost 4 bases, and 5 bases stayed unmatched. The CDR3 runs 15 residues. Germline CDR1 is GTSNPN and CDR2 is SVGIG (reference sequence). The DNA of the CDR3 is TGTGCCTGGAGCAAGACTAGCGGGAGTGCAGATACGCAGTATTTT. This translates into CAWSKTSGSADTQYF.

The chain joins TRBV7-2 to TRBJ2-3; the match to TRBD2 covers 10 bases. Germline trimming cut 5 bases from V and 3 bases from J; bases unmatched to any gene: 5. This CDR3 comprises 15 residues. CDR1 is SGHTA and CDR2 is FQGNSA in the germline V gene. CDR3 sequence reads: CASSHKRGGTDTQYF. The CDR3 DNA is TGTGCCAGCAGCCATAAGCGGGGGGGGACAGATACGCAGTATTTT.

CDR3 nucleotides: TGTGCCAGCAGTGATATGGCTGCAGGCTACGAGCAGTACTTC. It codes for CASSDMAAGYEQYF. The chain employs TRBV25-1 and TRBJ2-7; D unclear. Trimming stripped 3 bases from V and 3 bases from J, with 12 bases between. Germline V CDR1 and CDR2: MGHDK, SYGVNS. This CDR3 comprises 14 residues.

This chain uses TRBV29-1 with TRBJ2-1; perhaps TRBD2 as D (6 bases). Trimming cost V 5 bases and J 0 bases, with 11 bases left between them. The germline V gene encodes CDR1 SQVTM and CDR2 ANQGSEA. The CDR3 loop spans 14 amino acids. The CDR3 sequence is CSVRGTGSYNEQFF. The CDR3 DNA is TGCAGCGTTCGGGGGACGGGCTCCTACAATGAGCAGTTCTTC.

V and J are TRBV5-4 and TRBJ1-2; 7 positions match TRBD1. The germline gives CDR1 SGHNT, CDR2 YYREEE (reference sequence). This CDR3 is built from 15 residues. V shed 0 bases, J shed 4 bases, and the junction held 6 bases outside the gene matches. The CDR3, as DNA: TGTGCCAGCAGCTTGGACGCAGGGGGTGGCTATGGCTACACCTTC. Its protein is CASSLDAGGGYGYTF.

J is TRBJ1-1 and V is TRBV15; a weak D match, TRBD1 (5 bases). Trimming took off 2 bases at V and 1 base at J, with 8 bases between the two ends. Looked up from germline, CDR1 is LNHNV and CDR2 is YYDKDF (reference sequence). The CDR3 length is 14 residues. The CDR3 protein is CATSRRQPNTEAFF. Here the CDR3 DNA reads TGTGCCACCAGCAGACGACAGCCGAACACTGAAGCTTTCTTT.

The chain is built from TRBV29-1 and TRBJ1-4; D remains unclear. The CDR3 is 14 amino acids. Per germline, CDR1 SQVTM and CDR2 ANQGSEA. V gave up 4 bases and J gave up 0 bases, with 9 bases separating them. The CDR3 here is CSVGDWPTNEKLFF. For the CDR3, the DNA is TGCAGCGTTGGCGACTGGCCAACTAATGAAAAACTGTTTTTT.

The chain recombines TRBV7-9 with TRBJ2-7; 7 bases fit TRBD1. This CDR3 region has 15 residues. From germline, CDR1 is SEHNR and CDR2 FQNEAQ (reference sequence). With 5 bases clipped from V and 0 bases from J, the junction kept 7 bases outside the gene matches. The CDR3 loop reads CASSHSGGSSYEQYF. As DNA, the CDR3 is TGTGCCAGCAGCCATTCAGGGGGTAGCTCCTACGAGCAGTACTTC.

CDR3 sequence: CAWSVSSQGQGVYTF. The CDR3 coding sequence is TGTGCCTGGAGTGTATCCAGTCAGGGACAGGGTGTATACACCTTC. V gene TRBV30 combines with J gene TRBJ1-2, with TRBD1 identical over 9 bases. V was clipped by 0 bases and J by 11 bases; unmatched bases: 13. Germline CDR1 reads GTSNPN; CDR2 reads SVGIG (reference sequence). This CDR3 has 15 amino acids.

This clone appeared a single time. The rearrangement uses TRBV3-1 (or the pseudogene TRBV3-2) and TRBJ2-7, with TRBD1 matching over 9 bases. This CDR3 is built from 15 residues. After removal of 3 bases from V and 5 bases from J, the junction contained 8 bases not matched to a gene. From germline, CDR1 is LGHDT and CDR2 YNNKEL (reference sequence). The CDR3 spells CASSQTGTGFHEQYF. CDR3 bases: TGTGCCAGCAGCCAGACCGGGACAGGGTTCCACGAGCAGTACTTC.

The J gene is TRBJ2-3, the V gene TRBV6-5; D remains unclear. CDR1 is MNHEY and CDR2 is SVGAGI in the germline V gene. V lost 6 bases and J lost 0, with 10 bases in between. The CDR3 has 14 amino acids. CDR3 region: CASSYAASTDTQYF. CDR3 nucleotide sequence: TGTGCCAGCAGCTACGCGGCAAGCACAGATACGCAGTATTTT.

The chain uses TRBV18 and TRBJ2-7; the match to TRBD1 covers 8 bases. CDR3 length equals 14 residues. CDR1 and CDR2 (germline): KGHSH, LQKENI. V trimming: 5 bases; J trimming: 6 bases; junction bases outside the gene matches: 9. In nucleotides, the CDR3 is TGTGCCAGCTCATCGACCCCGGGACAGGTCGAGCAGTACTTC. As protein: CASSSTPGQVEQYF.

The chain combines TRBV7-2 with TRBJ2-5; D uncertain. The V end was cut by 5 bases, the J end by 7 bases, with 17 bases between. The CDR3 is 14 amino acids. Germline V gene data show CDR1 as SGHTA and CDR2 as FQGNSA. The chain's CDR3 is CASSPSTPPGTQYF. CDR3 DNA sequence: TGTGCCAGCAGCCCCTCGACTCCGCCGGGGACCCAGTACTTC.

V is TRBV19 and J is TRBJ2-7; perhaps TRBD2 as D (6 bases). The germline V and J ends were trimmed by 8 bases and 0 bases, with 17 bases remaining between them. Per the germline V gene, CDR1 is LNHDA and CDR2 is SQIVND (reference sequence). This CDR3 is built from 15 residues. The CDR3 DNA is TGTGCCAGTTCCACCGGGACGGGGGACTCCTACGAGCAGTACTTC. This translates into CASSTGTGDSYEQYF.

The rearrangement links TRBV19 to TRBJ2-3, with TRBD2 matching 11 bases. The CDR3 covers 17 residues. V lost 2 bases, J lost 2 bases, and 6 bases stayed unmatched. Germline lookup yields CDR1 LNHDA and CDR2 SQIVND (reference sequence). CDR3 protein: CASSISPTSGTTDTQYF. CDR3 DNA sequence: TGTGCCAGTAGTATATCCCCGACTAGCGGGACCACAGATACGCAGTATTTT.

V is TRBV28 and J is TRBJ1-5; D is unclear. V was trimmed by 3 bases and J by 3 bases, leaving 12 bases between them. CDR3 length: 15 amino acids. Germline assignment: CDR1 MDHEN and CDR2 SYDVKM. CDR3 sequence reads: CASSFAGFVNQPQHF. CDR3 coding DNA: TGTGCCAGCAGTTTTGCGGGGTTTGTCAATCAGCCCCAGCATTTT.

The chain links TRBV4-2 to TRBJ1-4, with 7 bases that match TRBD1. Per the germline V gene, CDR1 is LGHNA and CDR2 is YNFKEQ. The CDR3 loop spans 16 amino acids. J gave up 4 bases and V 4 bases, and 9 bases lay outside the gene matches. This CDR3 is CASSLSPGQSNEKLFF. The CDR3 bases are TGTGCCAGCAGCCTTAGTCCGGGACAGAGTAATGAAAAACTGTTTTTT.

The gene calls are TRBV19 and TRBJ2-7, with 7 bases aligning to TRBD2. The CDR3 runs 15 residues. The ends lost 5 bases at V and 3 bases at J; junction bases unmatched: 10. The V gene's germline CDR1 is LNHDA and CDR2 SQIVND (reference sequence). The CDR3 here is CASSVLAGDYYEQYF. CDR3 DNA sequence: TGTGCCAGTAGTGTGCTGGCGGGGGATTACTACGAGCAGTACTTC.

The chain joins TRBV5-5 to TRBJ2-7, with 8 bases fitting TRBD1. V trimming: 5 bases; J trimming: 5 bases; junction bases outside the gene matches: 9. CDR1 SGHKS and CDR2 YYEKEE come from the germline V gene (reference sequence). This CDR3 has 14 amino acids. The CDR3 region is CASRSGTGPHEQYF. CDR3 DNA: TGTGCCAGCAGATCCGGGACAGGCCCCCACGAGCAGTACTTC.